This TCR beta chain comes out of a study of T cells in Graves' hyperthyroidism and ophthalmopathy. General observations from the study: Ophthalmopathy was told apart from stable hyperthyroidism by a 13 V-J model. Most clonotypes expanded in the thyroid (above 0.001) were also present in blood.

Germline values: CDR1 SGHTA, CDR2 FQGNSA. The CDR3 length is 13 residues. Trimming left V 5 bases short and J 2 bases short, with 9 bases between. Amplified TCR beta CDR3 regions came from RNA transcripts. TCR CDR3 underwent first-round RT-PCR with the HTBI primer set. Each CDR3 protein gets one entry after TCRdb re-called the multiplex PCR reads with MiXCR. Here the sample spans over 700,000 distinct CDR3 sequences, roughly a third being singletons. This clonotype was recorded at least ten times. Antigen: not known. The chain recombines TRBV7-2 with TRBJ1-1; D gene unclear. Sequenced material: blood. The clonotype comes from a middle-aged woman with Graves' hyperthyroidism. CDR3 nucleotides: TGTGCCAGCAGCCCCCGAGTAAACACTGAAGCTTTCTTT. Its protein product is CASSPRVNTEAFF.